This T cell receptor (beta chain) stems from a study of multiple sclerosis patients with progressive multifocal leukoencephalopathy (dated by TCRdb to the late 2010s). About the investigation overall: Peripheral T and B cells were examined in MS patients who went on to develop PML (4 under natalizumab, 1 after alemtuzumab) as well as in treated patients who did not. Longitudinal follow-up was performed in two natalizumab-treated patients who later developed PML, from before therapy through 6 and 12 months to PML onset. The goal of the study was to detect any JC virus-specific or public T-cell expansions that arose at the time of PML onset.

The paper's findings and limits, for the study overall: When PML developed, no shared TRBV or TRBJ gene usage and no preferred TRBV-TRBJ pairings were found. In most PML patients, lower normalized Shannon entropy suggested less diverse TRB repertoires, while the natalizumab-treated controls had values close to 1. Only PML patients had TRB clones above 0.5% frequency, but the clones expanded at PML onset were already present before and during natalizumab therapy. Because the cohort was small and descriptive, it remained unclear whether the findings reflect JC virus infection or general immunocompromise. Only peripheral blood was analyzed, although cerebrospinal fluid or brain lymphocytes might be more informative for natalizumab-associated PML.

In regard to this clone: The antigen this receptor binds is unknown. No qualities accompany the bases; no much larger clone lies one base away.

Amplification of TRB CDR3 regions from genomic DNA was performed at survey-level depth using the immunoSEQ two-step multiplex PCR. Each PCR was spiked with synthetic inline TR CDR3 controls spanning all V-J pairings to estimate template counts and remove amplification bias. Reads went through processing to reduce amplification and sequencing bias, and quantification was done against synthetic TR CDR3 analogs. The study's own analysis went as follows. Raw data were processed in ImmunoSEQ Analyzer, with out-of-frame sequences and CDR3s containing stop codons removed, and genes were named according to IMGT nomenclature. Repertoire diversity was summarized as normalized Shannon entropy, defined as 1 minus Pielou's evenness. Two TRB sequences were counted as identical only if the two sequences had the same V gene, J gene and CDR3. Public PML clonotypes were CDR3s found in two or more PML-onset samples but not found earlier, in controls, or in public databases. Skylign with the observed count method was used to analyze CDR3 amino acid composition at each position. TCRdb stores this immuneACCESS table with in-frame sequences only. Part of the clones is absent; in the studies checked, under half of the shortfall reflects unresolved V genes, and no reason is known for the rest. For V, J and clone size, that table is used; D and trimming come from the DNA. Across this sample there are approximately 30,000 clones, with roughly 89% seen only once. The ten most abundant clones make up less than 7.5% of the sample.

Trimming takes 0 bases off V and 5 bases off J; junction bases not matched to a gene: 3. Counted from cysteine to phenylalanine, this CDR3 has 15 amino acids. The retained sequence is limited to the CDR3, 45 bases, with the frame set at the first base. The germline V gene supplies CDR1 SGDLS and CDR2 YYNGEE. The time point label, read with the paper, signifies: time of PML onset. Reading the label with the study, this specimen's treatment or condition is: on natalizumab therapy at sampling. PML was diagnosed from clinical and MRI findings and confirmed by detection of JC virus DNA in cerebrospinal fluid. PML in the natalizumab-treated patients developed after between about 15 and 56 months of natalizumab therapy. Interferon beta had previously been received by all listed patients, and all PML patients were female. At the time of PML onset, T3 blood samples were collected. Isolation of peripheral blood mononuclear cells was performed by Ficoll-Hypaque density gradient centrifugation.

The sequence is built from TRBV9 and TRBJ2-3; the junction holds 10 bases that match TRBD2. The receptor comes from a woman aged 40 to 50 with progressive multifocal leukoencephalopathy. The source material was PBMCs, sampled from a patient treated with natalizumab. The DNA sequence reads TGTGCCAGCAGCGTAGGACAGCGGGAGGGAGATACGCAGTATTTT. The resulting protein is CASSVGQREGDTQYF.